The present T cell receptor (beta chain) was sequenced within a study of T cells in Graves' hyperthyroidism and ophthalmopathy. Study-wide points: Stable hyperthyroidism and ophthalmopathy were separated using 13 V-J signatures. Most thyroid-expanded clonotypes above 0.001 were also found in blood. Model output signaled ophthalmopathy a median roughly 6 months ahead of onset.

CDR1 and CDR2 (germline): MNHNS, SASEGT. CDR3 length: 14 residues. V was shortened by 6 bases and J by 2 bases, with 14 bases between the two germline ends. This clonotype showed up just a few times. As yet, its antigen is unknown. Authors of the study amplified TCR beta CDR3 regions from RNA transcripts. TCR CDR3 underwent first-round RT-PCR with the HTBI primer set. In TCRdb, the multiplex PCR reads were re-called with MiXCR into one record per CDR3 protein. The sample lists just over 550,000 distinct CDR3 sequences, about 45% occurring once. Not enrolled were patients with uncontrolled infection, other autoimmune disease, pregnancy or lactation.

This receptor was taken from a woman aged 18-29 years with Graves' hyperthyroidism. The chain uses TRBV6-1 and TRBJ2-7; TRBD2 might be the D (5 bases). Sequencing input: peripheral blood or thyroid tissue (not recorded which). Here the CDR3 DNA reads TGTGCCAGCAGCCCCGGGGTTCACCCCTACGAGCAGTACTTC. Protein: CASSPGVHPYEQYF.